The 2 T cell receptor beta chains in this list originate from one sample, sequenced in a study of Graves' ophthalmopathy and Graves' hyperthyroidism. Transcripts of RNA were the source for amplifying TCR beta CDR3 regions. Second-round multiplex PCR came after a first-round RT-PCR that employed HTBI primers. From the multiplex PCR reads, TCRdb called clonotypes with MiXCR, one entry per CDR3 protein. Of 360,000 or so distinct CDR3 sequences listed, around 17% are singletons. Sequences were obtained from peripheral blood. Every receptor here comes from a young woman with Graves' ophthalmopathy.

This clonotype was observed many times. The chain combines TRBV11-2 with TRBJ2-2; D remains unclear. The CDR3 consists of 13 residues. Trimming cost V 1 base and J 8 bases, with 8 bases left between them. The germline gives CDR1 SGHAT, CDR2 FQNNGV. In nucleotides, the CDR3 is TGTGCCAGCAGCTTAGTCGCTTTAGGGGAGCTGTTTTTT. Protein product: CASSLVALGELFF.

Ten or more counts support this clonotype. This chain connects TRBV28 to TRBJ1-3; no reliable D call. The germline CDR1 and CDR2 sequences are MDHEN and SYDVKM. The ends were cut back, 6 bases at V and 0 bases at J, with 9 bases in the middle. This CDR3 contains 14 residues. CDR3 nucleotides: TGTGCCAGCAGCTTCGGATCCTCTGGAAACACCATATATTTT. Its protein product is CASSFGSSGNTIYF.